The clone carrying this T cell receptor (beta chain) occurred many times. Its specificity is not known. Original processing methods: To classify distant metastasis in papillary thyroid cancer, a model was built from CDR3 differences across clinicopathological groups. TCRdb called clones again from the PCR reads with MiXCR. The V and J calls and clone size are TCRdb's, not the authors'. The table has 15,000 to 20,000 clones, 28% seen once. The sample belongs to a study of metastatic and nonmetastatic thyroid tumors. Study details: Across peripheral blood and tumor or nodule tissue samples taken from malignant and benign thyroid patients, the repertoires were compared with one another. Study observations and caveats: In both blood and tumor samples, TCR beta diversity was reported significantly higher for malignant than benign nodules.

All patients were untreated before thyroid surgery. The sequence came from a female donor with papillary thyroid cancer or a benign thyroid nodule (not recorded which). Some clones in this sample may be carry-over from other donors' samples. Input material: tumor tissue.

The CDR3 DNA is TGTGCCAGCAGCTTGGGTTTGGCAGGGCAGCTGGATGGCTACACCTTC. Amino acid sequence: CASSLGLAGQLDGYTF. The chain couples TRBV7-8 to TRBJ1-2, with D tentatively TRBD1 (5 bases). The CDR3 spans 16 residues. V lost 3 bases and J 6 bases, leaving 20 bases between the germline ends. Per the germline V gene, CDR1 is SGHVS and CDR2 is FQNEAQ.